This T cell receptor (beta chain) was sequenced for a study of blood T cells in healthy people across ages. PCR was performed a second time for about 6 to 12 cycles using a sample-barcoded 5' primer and a J-beta primer mix. Tags on each cDNA molecule came from a template-switch adaptor with 12 random nucleotides. TCRdb re-called the 5' RACE reads through MiXCR, storing one row per CDR3 protein. The repertoire includes about 770,000 distinct CDR3 sequences, approximately 44% of them detected once, and approximately 20% sits in the top ten. Germline V gene sequence: CDR1 SGHAT, CDR2 FQNNGV. V gave up 5 bases and J gave up 9 bases; unmatched junction bases: 4. The CDR3 runs 15 residues. Findings and limits, study-wide: Both higher diversity and more naive CD4+ cells marked long-lived donors when set against aged donors.

As to this clonotype: No antigen is known for it.

Peripheral blood, ten milliliters per donor, was collected. This receptor was taken from a man aged 60 to 75 in good health. V usage is TRBV11-2 and J usage is TRBJ2-1; 16 bases line up with TRBD2. Sample: blood. This CDR3 is CASSPGTSGRGEQFF. DNA for the CDR3: TGTGCCAGCAGCCCGGGGACTAGCGGGAGGGGTGAGCAGTTCTTC.